These 19 T cell receptor beta chains share one sample of origin, sequenced in a study of shared clonotypes between healthy human individuals. The protocol was immunoSEQ multiplex PCR, while the TCRdb copy is restricted to in-frame clones and leaves out a portion. The table shows about 480,000 clones, with 79% occurring only once. Specimen: PBMCs. These TCRs come from a woman aged 40 to 55 in good health. Some clones in this sample may be carry-over from other donors' samples.

The chain recombines TRBV5-4 with TRBJ2-2; weak D call: TRBD1 (6 bases). This CDR3 contains 15 residues. Germline CDR1 is SGHNT and CDR2 is YYREEE (reference sequence). Trimming cost V 1 base and J 5 bases, with 12 bases left between them. CDR3 amino acids: CASSLPTGGTGELFF. In DNA, the CDR3 is TGTGCCAGCAGCTTGCCGACAGGTGGGACCGGGGAGCTGTTTTTT. The full variable domain, its missing parts supplied by reference TRBV5-4 and TRBJ2-2, is ETGVTQSPTHLIKTRGQQVTLRCSSQSGHNTVSWYQQALGQGPQFIFQYYREEENGRGNFPPRFSGLQFPNYSSELNVNALELDDSALYLCASSLPTGGTGELFFGEGSRLTVL.

The chain uses TRBV4-3 and TRBJ1-1; D remains ambiguous. This CDR3 spans 16 amino acids. Trimming left V 0 bases short and J 0 bases short, with 11 bases between. Per the germline V gene, CDR1 is LGHNA and CDR2 is YSLEER. The CDR3 nucleotides are TGCGCCAGCAGCCAAGATGCCGCGGGCATGAACACTGAAGCTTTCTTT. It is translated as CASSQDAAGMNTEAFF.

The chain combines TRBV5-6 with TRBJ1-6, with D perhaps matching TRBD1 (6 bases). The V end was cut by 0 bases, the J end by 4 bases, with 11 bases between. There are 16 residues in the CDR3. Germline V CDR1 and CDR2: SGHDT, YYEEEE. CDR3 DNA: TGTGCCAGCAGCTTGGCGGGGGGCAGGTATAATTCACCCCTCCACTTT. Translating it yields CASSLAGGRYNSPLHF.

The V gene is TRBV11-3, the J gene TRBJ2-7, with a tentative D call TRBD1 (6 bases). V was shortened by 5 bases and J by 3 bases, with 20 bases between the two germline ends. Germline V gene lookup returns CDR1 SGHNT and CDR2 YENEEA. This CDR3 has 16 residues. The CDR3 is CASSLVTGIPVYEQYF. The CDR3 DNA reads as TGTGCCAGCAGCCTTGTCACAGGGATCCCCGTCTACGAGCAGTACTTC.

The chain combines TRBV30 with TRBJ2-5, with D possibly TRBD2 on 6 matching bases. V was pared by 2 bases and J by 1 base, with 11 bases between. The CDR3 has 14 amino acids. Germline lookup yields CDR1 GTSNPN and CDR2 SVGIG (reference sequence). The CDR3 DNA reads TGTGCCTGGAGTACTCCGGGACTCCAAGAGACCCAGTACTTC. This sequence encodes CAWSTPGLQETQYF.

In this sample, this clone turned up many times. The chain joins TRBV28 to TRBJ1-5; D is perhaps TRBD1 (5 bases). There are 14 residues in the CDR3. Trimming took off 4 bases at V and 4 bases at J, with 11 bases between the two ends. Germline assignment: CDR1 MDHEN and CDR2 SYDVKM. The CDR3 loop reads CASSYGTENQPQHF. The CDR3, as DNA: TGTGCCAGCAGTTACGGGACGGAGAATCAGCCCCAGCATTTT.

The J gene is TRBJ2-5, the V gene TRBV5-4; TRBD2 might be the D (6 bases). The CDR3 runs 14 residues. Germline V lookup: CDR1 SGHNT, CDR2 YYREEE (reference sequence). The V and J ends lost 4 bases and 4 bases respectively, with 14 bases between them. The CDR3 coding sequence is TGTGCCAGCAGCCCGTCCCAGGGAGGAGAGACCCAGTACTTC. Protein product: CASSPSQGGETQYF.

The genes are TRBV5-1 and TRBJ2-5; possibly TRBD1 for D (5 bases). The V end lost 1 base, the J end lost 3 bases, and 10 bases lay between the germline ends. CDR1 is SGHRS, CDR2 YFSETQ, per germline. The length of the CDR3 is 14 residues. The CDR3 bases are TGCGCCAGCAGCTTGATTGGGGCAGAAGAGACCCAGTACTTC. Translating it yields CASSLIGAEETQYF. The whole variable domain, filled in from reference TRBV5-1 and TRBJ2-5, reads KAGVTQTPRYLIKTRGQQVTLSCSPISGHRSVSWYQQTPGQGLQFLFEYFSETQRNKGNFPGRFSGRQFSNSRSEMNVSTLELGDSALYLCASSLIGAEETQYFGPGTRLLVL.

The chain recombines TRBV5-6 with TRBJ1-6; tentative D call: TRBD1 (5 bases). Germline assignment: CDR1 SGHDT and CDR2 YYEEEE. Trimming stripped 2 bases from V and 6 bases from J, with 12 bases between. CDR3 length: 15 amino acids. The CDR3: CASSFQGLGNSPLHF. CDR3 in DNA: TGTGCCAGCAGCTTCCAGGGACTGGGTAATTCACCCCTCCACTTT.

This clone has just a few counts. The gene calls are TRBV12-1 and TRBJ2-5; the table's TRBD2 call for D was not verified on the DNA. TRBV12-1 is assigned pseudogene status. This CDR3 spans 18 amino acids. The CDR3 here is CASSFGPGLAGDQETQYF. DNA for the CDR3: TGTGCCAGCAGCTTTGGCCCGGGACTAGCGGGAGATCAAGAGACCCAGTACTTC.

The chain links TRBV6-1 to TRBJ2-7, with 8 nucleotides matching TRBD2. The CDR3 covers 15 residues. CDR1 and CDR2 from the germline V gene are MNHNS and SASEGT. The ends lost 1 base at V and 4 bases at J; junction bases unmatched: 6. CDR3 region: CASSEELAGSYEQYF. The CDR3 DNA is TGTGCCAGCAGTGAAGAATTAGCGGGATCGTACGAGCAGTACTTC.

This CDR3 is CASNQGLPRDEQFF. Here the CDR3 DNA reads TGTGCCAGCAACCAAGGGCTTCCAAGGGATGAGCAGTTCTTC. This chain links TRBV5-6 with TRBJ2-1; D is ambiguous. The CDR3 sequence is 14 residues long. Trimming pared 6 bases from V and 8 bases from J, leaving 18 bases between. Germline V gene lookup returns CDR1 SGHDT and CDR2 YYEEEE.

About this clone: Other nucleotide sequences from this sample produce the same CDR3. The V gene is TRBV4-2, the J gene TRBJ2-7; TRBD2 is a possible D gene (6 bases). This CDR3 is built from 15 residues. Germline-derived CDR1 and CDR2 are LGHNA and YNFKEQ. Trimming removed 0 bases from V and 2 bases from J, with 11 bases in between. CDR3 in DNA: TGTGCCAGCAGCCAAGATCCAGCGGGCCCCTACGAGCAGTACTTC. Translation gives CASSQDPAGPYEQYF.

The V call is TRBV29-1, the J call TRBJ2-7; TRBD1 aligns across 10 bases. The junction had 6 bases not matched to a gene; V was cut back by 6 bases and J by 4 bases. The CDR3 runs 13 residues. Per germline, CDR1 SQVTM and CDR2 ANQGSEA. CDR3 loop: CSVATGGRYEQYF. The CDR3 DNA is TGCAGCGTGGCGACAGGGGGCAGGTACGAGCAGTACTTC.

The sample holds many counts of this clone. The chain joins TRBV9 to TRBJ2-3, with D possibly TRBD1 on 7 matching bases. Germline loops: CDR1 SGDLS, CDR2 YYNGEE. V was pared by 0 bases and J by 1 base, with 18 bases between. The CDR3 loop spans 18 amino acids. CDR3 DNA sequence: TGTGCCAGCAGCGTAGGGAGGGGGCAGGGGCCGGGCACAGATACGCAGTATTTT. Protein: CASSVGRGQGPGTDTQYF.

The J gene is TRBJ2-2, the V gene TRBV7-2; 8 nucleotides line up with TRBD2. In germline, CDR1 is SGHTA, CDR2 FQGNSA. The CDR3 has 14 amino acids. Germline trimming cut 5 bases from V and 8 bases from J; bases unmatched to any gene: 7. This CDR3 is CASSQPSGLGELFF. The CDR3 bases are TGTGCCAGCAGCCAGCCTAGCGGGTTGGGGGAGCTGTTTTTT. Based on the CDR3 plus reference TRBV7-2 and TRBJ2-2, the full variable domain is GAGVSQSPSNKVTEKGKDVELRCDPISGHTALYWYRQSLGQGLEFLIYFQGNSAPDKSGLPSDRFSAERTGGSVSTLTIQRTQQEDSAVYLCASSQPSGLGELFFGEGSRLTVL.

This chain joins TRBV12-5 and TRBJ2-5; 13 bases match TRBD2. CDR3 length equals 15 residues. In germline, CDR1 is LGHNT, CDR2 FRNRAP. The V gene end was trimmed by 7 bases and the J gene end by 0 bases; junction bases not matched to a gene: 2. The DNA of the CDR3 is TGTGCTAGTGTGACTAGCGGGGGGTACCAAGAGACCCAGTACTTC. Protein product: CASVTSGGYQETQYF.

This chain uses TRBV9 with TRBJ2-7; D call uncertain. The V gene lost 4 bases and the J gene lost 6 bases, with 17 bases spanning the gap. CDR1 is SGDLS and CDR2 is YYNGEE in the germline V gene. The CDR3 extends over 14 amino acids. CDR3: CASSTTSGLSEQYF. CDR3 nucleotide sequence: TGTGCCAGCAGCACGACATCGGGCTTGAGCGAGCAGTACTTC.

This clone has only a few counts. The rearrangement joins TRBV5-1 to TRBJ2-3; D possibly corresponds to TRBD2 (6 bases). V dropped 0 bases and J dropped 0 bases, with 14 bases sitting between them. The CDR3 length is 17 residues. Germline V gene sequence: CDR1 SGHRS, CDR2 YFSETQ. The CDR3 reads CASSLAMASVSTDTQYF. Here the CDR3 DNA reads TGCGCCAGCAGCTTGGCCATGGCTAGCGTGAGCACAGATACGCAGTATTTT.